A selection of T cell receptor beta chains follows, all from one sample in a study of blood T cell repertoires in COVID-19. TCRdb's copy holds only in-frame clones and misses some; the assay was immunoSEQ multiplex PCR. The data show about 210,000 clones, around 87% seen once. Sequencing input: peripheral blood. These receptors were taken from a man in his 60s with acute or convalescent COVID-19. Both conserved end residues are trimmed from each CDR3.

v_call cdr3_aa
TRBV12-1 ASSFVAGRQGNSPLH
TRBV29-1 SVIQGASSYNEQF
TRBV7-3 ASSQESRANSPLH
TRBV5-6 ASSLDATSGYEQY
TRBV6-2/TRBV6-3 ASSYSFSGRLAGESTDTQY
TRBV4-2 ASSQDELENTEAF
TRBV2 ASSEVPQSADTQY
TRBV5-4 ASSPGQAGEKLF
TRBV5-1 ASSQTGGAGRETQY
TRBV6-5 ASRSRQGAFGEQY
TRBV11-1 ASSSDSYGYT
TRBV6-6 ASRPDGTRNEKLF
TRBV5-4 ASSKASGAAYEQY
TRBV28 ASSLIGTGLTEAF
TRBV14 ASSQVLTPGANVLT
TRBV28 ASSFPPGDIGGYT
TRBV4-1 ASSQDQAPRAYGYT
TRBV11-3 ASSLGQDISYEQY
TRBV4-1 ASSLYSDTQY
TRBV6-4 ASSDSFQGNYGYT
TRBV5-1 ASSVFPGGSTEAF
TRBV5-1 ASSLSGNRNEQF
TRBV7-2 ASSQTGDGYEQY
TRBV2 ASRTGTVRYGELF
TRBV2 ASSEAGQLSGNTIY
TRBV7-9 ASSLGAANQPQH
TRBV19 ASKPRDNTEAF
TRBV2 ASSEEGRVRNGYT
TRBV6-5 ASSYAGTGGAEQY
TRBV2 ASSWTTQETQY
TRBV18 ASSPRRAKNIQY
TRBV3-1/TRBV3-2 ASQKRVVPPGELF
TRBV5-1 ASSTSGGAYEQY
TRBV10-3 AISEGWGTGPEKLF
TRBV5-1 ASSSTGGAGYGYT
TRBV6-2/TRBV6-3 ASSYSKGAWGTDTQY
TRBV5-1 ASSLDRVKGMNTEAF
TRBV28 ASQIVRTTNEKLF
TRBV19 ASRALGASEETQY
TRBV7-9 ASSPLDRTSSYNEQF
TRBV29-1 SVEVGNEQF